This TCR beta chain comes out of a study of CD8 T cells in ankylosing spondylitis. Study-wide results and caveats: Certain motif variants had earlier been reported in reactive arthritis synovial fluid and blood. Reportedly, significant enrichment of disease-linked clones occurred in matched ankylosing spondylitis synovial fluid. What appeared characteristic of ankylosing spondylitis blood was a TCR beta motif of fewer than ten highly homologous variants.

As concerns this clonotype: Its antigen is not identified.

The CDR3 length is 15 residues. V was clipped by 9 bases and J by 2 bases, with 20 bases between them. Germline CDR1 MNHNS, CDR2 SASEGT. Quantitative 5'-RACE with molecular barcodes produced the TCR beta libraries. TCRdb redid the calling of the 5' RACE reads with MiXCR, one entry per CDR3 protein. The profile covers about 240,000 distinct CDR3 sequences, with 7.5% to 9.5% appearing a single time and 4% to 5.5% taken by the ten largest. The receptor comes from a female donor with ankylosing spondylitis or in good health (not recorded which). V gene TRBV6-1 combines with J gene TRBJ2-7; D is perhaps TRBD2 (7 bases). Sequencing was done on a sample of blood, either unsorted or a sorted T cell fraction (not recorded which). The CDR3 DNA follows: TGTGCCAGTCACGCGGGGGCAAAACAAACCTACGAGCAGTACTTC. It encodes CASHAGAKQTYEQYF.